One and the same sample provided the 31 T cell receptor beta chains below, sequenced in a study of shared clonotypes between healthy human individuals. Naive CD8 cells lacked CD45RO and underwent positive selection for CCR7, leaving out terminally differentiated effector memory CD45RA+ cells. Sequencing used immunoSEQ multiplex PCR; TCRdb keeps in-frame clones, though not all of them. The table lists some 2.1 million clones, approximately 95% of them singletons, with 1% to 1.3% in the top ten. The sequenced sample consisted of naive CD8+ T cells sorted from blood. The receptors derive from a man aged 18-30 years in good health.

The chain is built from TRBV4-2 and TRBJ1-2; a possible D gene is TRBD1 (6 bases). The length of the CDR3 is 13 residues. The V end lost 1 base, the J end lost 4 bases, and 7 bases lay between the germline ends. The germline V gene has CDR1 LGHNA and CDR2 YNFKEQ. CDR3 nucleotides: TGTGCCAGCAGCCAAGCAGGGGTCTATGGCTACACCTTC. Translated, it gives CASSQAGVYGYTF.

The chain recombines TRBV15 with TRBJ1-1; TRBD1 is a possible D gene (6 bases). Per germline, CDR1 LNHNV and CDR2 YYDKDF (reference sequence). With 0 bases removed from V and 6 bases from J, the gap between germline ends came to 20 bases. This CDR3 is built from 17 residues. The CDR3 loop is CATSRDGRLVEGAEAFF. The CDR3 DNA reads as TGTGCCACCAGCAGAGATGGGCGCCTAGTGGAGGGGGCTGAAGCTTTCTTT. Based on the CDR3 plus reference TRBV15 and TRBJ1-1, the full variable domain is DAMVIQNPRYQVTQFGKPVTLSCSQTLNHNVMYWYQQKSSQAPKLLFHYYDKDFNNEADTPDNFQSRRPNTSFCFLDIRSPGLGDTAMYLCATSRDGRLVEGAEAFFGQGTRLTVV.

V gene TRBV6-5 combines with J gene TRBJ1-2; D call uncertain. CDR1 and CDR2 from the germline V gene are MNHEY and SVGAGI. V lost 5 bases, J lost 3 bases, and 13 bases lay in between. This CDR3 has 14 residues. CDR3 loop: CASSPLDGDYGYTF. In nucleotides, the CDR3 is TGTGCCAGCAGTCCCTTGGACGGCGACTATGGCTACACCTTC.

The chain combines TRBV4-1 with TRBJ2-5, with 9 nucleotides matching TRBD2. The J segment lost 0 bases and the V segment lost 4 bases, leaving 6 bases of the junction unmatched. The CDR3 sequence is 16 residues long. Germline V CDR1 and CDR2: MGHRA, YSYEKL. CDR3 DNA: TGCGCCAGCAGCCTGCGGACTAGCGCGTACCAAGAGACCCAGTACTTC. Translating it yields CASSLRTSAYQETQYF.

The rearrangement uses TRBV25-1 and TRBJ2-1; 7 nucleotides line up with TRBD1. The CDR3 runs 12 residues. The V gene's germline CDR1 is MGHDK and CDR2 SYGVNS. V shed 4 bases, J shed 9 bases, and the junction held 3 bases outside the gene matches. CDR3 nucleotides: TGTGCCAGCAGTGTAACAGGGGTTGAGCAGTTCTTC. Its translation is CASSVTGVEQFF.

Worth noting for this clone: At one of its ends the junction is not consistent with the germline gene, which may arise from a read error. CDR3 sequence (DNA): TGTGCCGGCAGCTTAGAGTTGCGACTCTGGAGGGAGCAGTACTTC. Protein: CAGSLELRLWREQYF. The chain couples TRBV11-2 to TRBJ2-7, with D possibly matching TRBD2 (5 bases). The CDR3 has 15 residues. From germline, CDR1 is SGHAT and CDR2 FQNNGV. The variable domain in full, completed from reference TRBV11-2 and TRBJ2-7, reads EAGVAQSPRYKIIEKRQSVAFWCNPISGHATLYWYQQILGQGPKLLIQFQNNGVVDDSQLPKDRFSAERLKGVDSTLKIQPAKLEDSAVYLCAGSLELRLWREQYFGPGTRLTVT.

J is TRBJ2-3 and V is TRBV11-2, with TRBD1 as a possible D gene (6 bases). Trimming removed 5 bases at V and 3 bases at J, with 18 bases between. Germline loops: CDR1 SGHAT, CDR2 FQNNGV. The CDR3 is made up of 16 amino acids. CDR3 nucleotide sequence: TGTGCCAGCAGCAAGACCGGGACATGGGGTACAGATACGCAGTATTTT. Translation: CASSKTGTWGTDTQYF.

This chain uses TRBV4-3 with TRBJ1-5; D unclear. From germline, CDR1 is LGHNA and CDR2 YSLEER. This CDR3 spans 15 amino acids. The V end lost 4 bases, the J end lost 0 bases, and 10 bases lay between the germline ends. The CDR3 spells CASSPGWHSNQPQHF. CDR3 nucleotides: TGCGCCAGCAGCCCGGGGTGGCATAGCAATCAGCCCCAGCATTTT.

The chain employs TRBV10-2 and TRBJ2-1; 10 bases map to TRBD1. The CDR3 sequence is 16 residues long. With 3 bases clipped from V and 6 bases from J, the junction kept 8 bases outside the gene matches. The germline V gene has CDR1 WSHSY and CDR2 SAAADI. The CDR3 DNA reads as TGCGCCAGCAGTGAAAGACAGGGGGCGATCGGCAATGAGCAGTTCTTC. This sequence encodes CASSERQGAIGNEQFF.

The chain is built from TRBV10-2 and TRBJ2-7; 10 positions match TRBD2. The CDR3 consists of 13 residues. The junction had 1 base not matched to a gene; V was cut back by 5 bases and J by 3 bases. The germline V gene encodes CDR1 WSHSY and CDR2 SAAADI. CDR3 loop: CASSTSGVYEQYF. The CDR3, as DNA: TGCGCCAGCAGTACTAGCGGGGTCTACGAGCAGTACTTC.

This chain connects TRBV7-6 to TRBJ2-7; 7 positions agree with TRBD2. From germline, CDR1 is SGHVS and CDR2 FNYEAQ. The CDR3 contains 18 residues. V lost 5 bases, J lost 0 bases, and 16 bases stayed unmatched. The chain's CDR3 is CASSPSFGPGGPSYEQYF. CDR3 sequence (DNA): TGTGCCAGCAGCCCCTCGTTTGGGCCGGGGGGTCCCTCCTACGAGCAGTACTTC.

V usage is TRBV4-3 and J usage is TRBJ2-2, with D perhaps matching TRBD2 (7 bases). The CDR3 contains 16 residues. V was clipped by 6 bases and J by 1 base, with 15 bases between them. The germline V gene has CDR1 LGHNA and CDR2 YSLEER. CDR3 loop: CASSGGAGENTGELFF. In DNA form, the CDR3 reads TGCGCCAGCAGTGGGGGGGCGGGCGAGAACACCGGGGAGCTGTTTTTT.

This chain links TRBV7-9 with TRBJ1-3; D call uncertain. The germline V gene encodes CDR1 SEHNR and CDR2 FQNEAQ (reference sequence). Between the trimmed V and J ends, which lost 2 bases and 0 bases, there was a span of 14 bases. CDR3 length equals 17 residues. Here the CDR3 reads CASSLSTGSSSGNTIYF. Written as DNA, the CDR3 is TGTGCCAGCAGCTTAAGTACGGGAAGCTCCTCTGGAAACACCATATATTTT.

In its sample, this clone was seen once. The CDR3 nucleotides are TGTGCCAGCAGCCCATCAGGGGCCGGGGAGCTGTTTTTT. This translates into CASSPSGAGELFF. V is TRBV11-2 and J is TRBJ2-2; D perhaps matches TRBD1 (6 bases). Germline V CDR1 and CDR2: SGHAT, FQNNGV. The V end lost 5 bases, the J end lost 6 bases, and 10 bases lay between the germline ends. This CDR3 comprises 13 residues.

This clone has only one observation. V gene TRBV13 combines with J gene TRBJ1-5, with D perhaps TRBD1 (5 bases). This CDR3 is built from 15 residues. V was cut by 5 bases and J by 1 base, with 12 bases left in between. From germline, CDR1 is PRHDT and CDR2 FYEKMQ (reference sequence). The CDR3 protein is CASSGGDRSNQPQHF. The DNA of the CDR3 is TGTGCCAGCAGCGGGGGGGACCGAAGCAATCAGCCCCAGCATTTT.

V gene TRBV7-9 combines with J gene TRBJ1-6; D is unresolved. V was shortened by 1 base and J by 9 bases, with 7 bases between the two germline ends. The CDR3 has 13 residues. Germline CDR1 is SEHNR and CDR2 is FQNEAQ (reference sequence). Written as DNA, the CDR3 is TGTGCCAGCAGCTTAGGTTTAGGTTCACCCCTCCACTTT. Translating it yields CASSLGLGSPLHF.

The V gene is TRBV7-9, the J gene TRBJ1-1; 10 nucleotides align to TRBD1. With V trimmed by 4 bases and J by 6 bases, 8 bases remained unmatched. Germline loops: CDR1 SEHNR, CDR2 FQNEAQ (reference sequence). The CDR3 is 15 residues long. In nucleotides, the CDR3 is TGTGCCAGCAGCTCGAGGGACAGGGGTATGCCTGAAGCTTTCTTT. It codes for CASSSRDRGMPEAFF. Full variable domain (remainder filled in from reference TRBV7-9 and TRBJ1-1): DTGVSQNPRHKITKRGQNVTFRCDPISEHNRLYWYRQTLGQGPEFLTYFQNEAQLEKSRLLSDRFSAERPKGSFSTLEIQRTEQGDSAMYLCASSSRDRGMPEAFFGQGTRLTVV.

The chain uses TRBV12-5 and TRBJ1-1; D possibly corresponds to TRBD1 (6 bases). The germline gives CDR1 LGHNT, CDR2 FRNRAP. The CDR3 length is 13 residues. Between the trimmed V and J ends, which lost 1 base and 5 bases, there was a span of 8 bases. CDR3 protein: CASGLAGQTEAFF. The CDR3 DNA sequence: TGTGCTAGTGGTTTGGCTGGACAGACTGAAGCTTTCTTT.

For this clone: Other DNA sequences within the sample encode an identical CDR3. The chain uses TRBV6-5 and TRBJ2-2; unclear D gene. Trimming pared 2 bases from V and 5 bases from J, leaving 9 bases between. In germline, CDR1 is MNHEY, CDR2 SVGAGI. The CDR3 runs 14 residues. CDR3 sequence reads: CASSYGIGTGELFF. In DNA form, the CDR3 reads TGTGCCAGCAGTTACGGAATTGGAACCGGGGAGCTGTTTTTT.

V is TRBV6-5 and J is TRBJ1-2; the D is unclear. Trimming stripped 5 bases from V and 8 bases from J, with 18 bases between. The CDR3 runs to 14 residues. Germline CDR1 and CDR2: MNHEY and SVGAGI. CDR3 residues: CASSTPGLVEGYTF. Written as DNA, the CDR3 is TGTGCCAGCAGTACACCGGGCCTCGTAGAAGGCTACACCTTC.

J is TRBJ1-1 and V is TRBV4-1; 8 bases line up with TRBD1. The CDR3 has 15 amino acids. V shed 4 bases and J 1 base; nucleotides not matched to a gene: 5. Germline CDR1 is MGHRA and CDR2 is YSYEKL. The CDR3 sequence: CASSPEDRANTEAFF. The CDR3 coding sequence is TGCGCCAGCAGCCCTGAGGACAGGGCGAACACTGAAGCTTTCTTT.

For this clone: Within the sample, other DNA sequences also encode this same CDR3. This CDR3 is CASSSGTNYNEQFF. The CDR3 DNA reads TGTGCCAGCAGCTCCGGGACTAATTACAATGAGCAGTTCTTC. The chain carries TRBV7-9 and TRBJ2-1; 7 bases are a match to TRBD2. The CDR3 has 14 residues. Trimming at V came to 4 bases and at J to 4 bases, leaving 4 bases not matched to a gene. Per the germline V gene, CDR1 is SEHNR and CDR2 is FQNEAQ (reference sequence).

This chain joins TRBV9 and TRBJ2-6; D gene ambiguous. Trimming pared 0 bases from V and 1 base from J, leaving 8 bases between. CDR3 length equals 16 residues. In germline, CDR1 is SGDLS, CDR2 YYNGEE. CDR3 in DNA: TGTGCCAGCAGCGTAGGACGGCAGTCTGGGGCCAACGTCCTGACTTTC. Translating it yields CASSVGRQSGANVLTF.

This clone was counted between two and nine times. This chain uses TRBV13 with TRBJ1-2; the D gene is possibly TRBD1 (5 bases). CDR1 is PRHDT, CDR2 FYEKMQ, per germline (reference sequence). V was pared by 2 bases and J by 4 bases, with 11 bases between. The CDR3 is 14 residues long. The CDR3 DNA is TGTGCCAGCAGCTTAACAGGCTTCAGCTATGGCTACACCTTC. Translation gives CASSLTGFSYGYTF.

The chain uses TRBV9 and TRBJ2-5; D perhaps matches TRBD2 (5 bases). This CDR3 region has 12 residues. Germline CDR1 SGDLS, CDR2 YYNGEE. V lost 3 bases, J lost 7 bases, and 10 bases lay in between. CDR3 region: CASSATEGTQYF. DNA of the CDR3: TGTGCCAGCAGCGCCACCGAGGGGACCCAGTACTTC.

To note about this clone: Other DNA sequences in this specimen translate into the identical CDR3. V gene TRBV4-1 combines with J gene TRBJ2-7; D is perhaps TRBD2 (5 bases). Germline V gives CDR1 MGHRA, CDR2 YSYEKL. V lost 0 bases to trimming and J lost 2 bases, with 11 bases between them. CDR3 size: 15 residues. CDR3 sequence: CASSQEGLATYEQYF. In nucleotides, the CDR3 is TGCGCCAGCAGCCAAGAAGGGCTAGCAACCTACGAGCAGTACTTC.

The chain couples TRBV5-1 to TRBJ2-1, with 11 bases that match TRBD2. Trimming cost V 4 bases and J 6 bases; bases outside gene matches: 6. Germline-derived CDR1 and CDR2 are SGHRS and YFSETQ. This CDR3 is 15 amino acids long. The CDR3 loop is CASSLAGGAFNEQFF. CDR3 DNA sequence: TGCGCCAGCAGCCTAGCGGGAGGAGCTTTCAATGAGCAGTTCTTC.

This clone occurred many times. This rearrangement joins TRBV13 to TRBJ2-7, with 9 bases that match TRBD1. The CDR3 sequence is 15 residues long. The trim removed 7 bases at V and 0 bases at J, leaving 7 bases unmatched. Per the germline V gene, CDR1 is PRHDT and CDR2 is FYEKMQ (reference sequence). The CDR3 DNA reads as TGTGCCAGCACCCCGGGACAGGGCATCTCCTACGAGCAGTACTTC. This gives the protein CASTPGQGISYEQYF. Combining the CDR3 with reference TRBV13 and TRBJ2-7 gives the whole variable domain AAGVIQSPRHLIKEKRETATLKCYPIPRHDTVYWYQQGPGQDPQFLISFYEKMQSDKGSIPDRFSAQQFSDYHSELNMSSLELGDSALYFCASTPGQGISYEQYFGPGTRLTVT.

This chain joins TRBV6-5 and TRBJ2-7; 8 bases are shared with TRBD1. CDR1 and CDR2 from the germline V gene are MNHEY and SVGAGI. The CDR3 contains 14 residues. The V segment lost 2 bases and the J segment 5 bases; nucleotides outside the gene matches: 5. The CDR3 loop reads CASSYLTGDHEQYF. The CDR3 DNA reads TGTGCCAGCAGTTACCTGACAGGGGACCACGAGCAGTACTTC.

This clone was counted once. This chain connects TRBV7-8 to TRBJ2-1; D is unresolved. V lost 2 bases and J 1 base, leaving 6 bases between the germline ends. Germline-derived CDR1 and CDR2 are SGHVS and FQNEAQ. The CDR3 length is 14 residues. The DNA of the CDR3 is TGTGCCAGCAGCTTACAGGATTCCTACAATGAGCAGTTCTTC. Translated, it gives CASSLQDSYNEQFF.

The J gene is TRBJ1-4, the V gene TRBV27, with D perhaps TRBD1 (5 bases). Germline CDR1 and CDR2: MNHEY and SMNVEV (reference sequence). Trimming removed 4 bases from V and 8 bases from J, with 11 bases in between. There are 13 residues in the CDR3. The DNA for the CDR3 is TGTGCCAGCAGTTCCCAGGGAATCGAAAAACTGTTTTTT. Translated: CASSSQGIEKLFF.